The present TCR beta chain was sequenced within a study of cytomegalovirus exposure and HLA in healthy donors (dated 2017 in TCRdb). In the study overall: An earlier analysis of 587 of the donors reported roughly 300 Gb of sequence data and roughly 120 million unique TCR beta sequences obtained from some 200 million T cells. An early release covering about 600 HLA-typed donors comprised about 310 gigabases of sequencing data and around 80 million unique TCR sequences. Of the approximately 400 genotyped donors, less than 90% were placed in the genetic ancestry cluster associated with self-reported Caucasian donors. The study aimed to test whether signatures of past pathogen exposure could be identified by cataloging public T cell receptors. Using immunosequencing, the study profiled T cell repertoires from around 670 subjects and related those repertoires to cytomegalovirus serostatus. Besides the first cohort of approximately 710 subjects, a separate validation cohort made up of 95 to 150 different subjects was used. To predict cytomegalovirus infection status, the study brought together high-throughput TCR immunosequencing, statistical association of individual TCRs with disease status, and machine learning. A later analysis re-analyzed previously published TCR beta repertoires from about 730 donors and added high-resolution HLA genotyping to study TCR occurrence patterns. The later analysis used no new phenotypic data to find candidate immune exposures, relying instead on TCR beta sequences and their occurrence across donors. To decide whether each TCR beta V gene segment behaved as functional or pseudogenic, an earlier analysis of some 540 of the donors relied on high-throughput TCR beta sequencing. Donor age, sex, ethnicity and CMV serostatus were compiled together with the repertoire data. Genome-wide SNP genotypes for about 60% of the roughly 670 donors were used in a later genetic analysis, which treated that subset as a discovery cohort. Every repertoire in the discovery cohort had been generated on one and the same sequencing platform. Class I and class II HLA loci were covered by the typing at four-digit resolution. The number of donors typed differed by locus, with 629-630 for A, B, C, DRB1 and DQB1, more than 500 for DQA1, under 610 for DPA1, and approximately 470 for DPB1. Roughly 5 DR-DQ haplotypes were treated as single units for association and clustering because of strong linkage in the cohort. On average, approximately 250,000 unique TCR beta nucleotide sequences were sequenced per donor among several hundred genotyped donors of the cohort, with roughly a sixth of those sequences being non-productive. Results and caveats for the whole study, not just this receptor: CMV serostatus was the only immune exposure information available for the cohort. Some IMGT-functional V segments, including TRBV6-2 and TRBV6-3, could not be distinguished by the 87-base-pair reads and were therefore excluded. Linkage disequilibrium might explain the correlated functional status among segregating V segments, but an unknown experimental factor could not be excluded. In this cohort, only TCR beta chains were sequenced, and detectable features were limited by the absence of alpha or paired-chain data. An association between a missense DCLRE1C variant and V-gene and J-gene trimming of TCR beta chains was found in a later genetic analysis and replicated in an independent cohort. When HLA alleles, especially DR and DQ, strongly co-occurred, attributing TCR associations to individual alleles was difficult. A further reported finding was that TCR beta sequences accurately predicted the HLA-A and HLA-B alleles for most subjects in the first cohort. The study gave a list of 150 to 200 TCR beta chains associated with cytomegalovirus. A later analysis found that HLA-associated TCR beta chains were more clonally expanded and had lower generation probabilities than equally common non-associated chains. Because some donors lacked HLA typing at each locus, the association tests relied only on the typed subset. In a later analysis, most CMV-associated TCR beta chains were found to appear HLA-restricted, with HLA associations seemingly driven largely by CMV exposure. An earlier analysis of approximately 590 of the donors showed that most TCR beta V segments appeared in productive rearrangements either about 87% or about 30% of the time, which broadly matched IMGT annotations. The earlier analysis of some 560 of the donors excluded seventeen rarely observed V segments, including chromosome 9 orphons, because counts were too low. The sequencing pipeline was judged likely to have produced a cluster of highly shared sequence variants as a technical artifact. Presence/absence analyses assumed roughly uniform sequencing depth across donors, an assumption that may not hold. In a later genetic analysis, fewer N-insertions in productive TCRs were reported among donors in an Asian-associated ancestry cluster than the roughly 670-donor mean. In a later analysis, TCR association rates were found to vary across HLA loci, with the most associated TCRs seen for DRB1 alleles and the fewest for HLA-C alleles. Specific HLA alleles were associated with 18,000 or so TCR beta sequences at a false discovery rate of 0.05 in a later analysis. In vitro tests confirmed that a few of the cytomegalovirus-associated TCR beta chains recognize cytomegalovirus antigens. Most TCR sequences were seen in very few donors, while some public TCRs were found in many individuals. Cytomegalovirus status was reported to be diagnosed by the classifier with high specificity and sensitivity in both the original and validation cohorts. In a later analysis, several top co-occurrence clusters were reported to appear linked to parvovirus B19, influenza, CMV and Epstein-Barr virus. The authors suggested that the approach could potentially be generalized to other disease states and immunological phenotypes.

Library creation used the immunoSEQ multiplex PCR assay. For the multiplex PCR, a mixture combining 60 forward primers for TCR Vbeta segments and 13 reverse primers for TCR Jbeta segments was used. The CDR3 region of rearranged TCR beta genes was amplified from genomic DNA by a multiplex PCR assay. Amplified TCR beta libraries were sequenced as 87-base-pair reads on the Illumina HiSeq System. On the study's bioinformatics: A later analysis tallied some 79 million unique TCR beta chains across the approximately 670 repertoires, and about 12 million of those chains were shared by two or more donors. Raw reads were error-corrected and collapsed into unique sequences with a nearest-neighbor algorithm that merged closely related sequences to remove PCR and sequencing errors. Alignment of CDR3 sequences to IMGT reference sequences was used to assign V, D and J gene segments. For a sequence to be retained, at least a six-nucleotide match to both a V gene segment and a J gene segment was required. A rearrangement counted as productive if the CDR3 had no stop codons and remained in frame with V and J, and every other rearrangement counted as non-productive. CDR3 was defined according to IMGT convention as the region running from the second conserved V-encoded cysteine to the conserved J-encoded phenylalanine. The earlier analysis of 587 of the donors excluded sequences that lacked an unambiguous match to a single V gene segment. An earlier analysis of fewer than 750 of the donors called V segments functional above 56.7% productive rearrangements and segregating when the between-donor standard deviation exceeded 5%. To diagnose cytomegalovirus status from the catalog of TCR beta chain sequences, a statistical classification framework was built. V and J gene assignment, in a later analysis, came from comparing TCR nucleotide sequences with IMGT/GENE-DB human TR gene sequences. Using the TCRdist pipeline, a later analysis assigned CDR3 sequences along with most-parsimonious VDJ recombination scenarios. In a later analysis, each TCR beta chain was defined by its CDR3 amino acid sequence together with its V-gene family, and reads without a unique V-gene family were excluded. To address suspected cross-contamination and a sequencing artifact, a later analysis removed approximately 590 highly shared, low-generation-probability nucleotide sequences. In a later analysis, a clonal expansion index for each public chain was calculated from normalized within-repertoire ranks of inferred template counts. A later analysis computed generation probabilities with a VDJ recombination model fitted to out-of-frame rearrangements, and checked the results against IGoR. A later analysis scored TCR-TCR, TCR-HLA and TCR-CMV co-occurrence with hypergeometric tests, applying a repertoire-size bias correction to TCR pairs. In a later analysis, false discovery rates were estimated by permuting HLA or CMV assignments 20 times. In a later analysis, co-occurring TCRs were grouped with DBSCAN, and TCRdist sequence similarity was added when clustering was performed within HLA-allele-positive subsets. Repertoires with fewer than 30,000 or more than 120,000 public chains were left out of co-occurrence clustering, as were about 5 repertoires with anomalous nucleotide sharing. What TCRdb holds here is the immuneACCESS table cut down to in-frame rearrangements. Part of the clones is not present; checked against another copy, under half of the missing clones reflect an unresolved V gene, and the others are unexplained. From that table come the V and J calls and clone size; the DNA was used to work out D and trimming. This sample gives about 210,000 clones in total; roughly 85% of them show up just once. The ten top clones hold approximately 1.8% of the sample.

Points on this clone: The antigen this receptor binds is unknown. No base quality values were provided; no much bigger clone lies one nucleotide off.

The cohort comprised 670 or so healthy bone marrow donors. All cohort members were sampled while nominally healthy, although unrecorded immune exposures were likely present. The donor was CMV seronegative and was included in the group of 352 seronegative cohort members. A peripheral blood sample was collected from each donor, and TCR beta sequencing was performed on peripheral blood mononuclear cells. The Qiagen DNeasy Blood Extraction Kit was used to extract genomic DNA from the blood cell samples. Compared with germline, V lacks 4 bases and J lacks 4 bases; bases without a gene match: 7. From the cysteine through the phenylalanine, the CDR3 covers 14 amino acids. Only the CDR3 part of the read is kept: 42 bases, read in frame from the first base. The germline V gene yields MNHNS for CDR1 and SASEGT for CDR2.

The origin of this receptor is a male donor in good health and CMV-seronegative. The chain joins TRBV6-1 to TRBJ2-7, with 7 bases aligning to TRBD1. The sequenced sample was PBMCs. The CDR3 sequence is CASSVQTGAYEQYF. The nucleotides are TGTGCCAGCAGTGTCCAAACAGGGGCTTACGAGCAGTACTTC.